Below are 9 T cell receptor beta chains sequenced from a single sample in a study of identifying expanded T cells in peripheral blood (dated by TCRdb to the late 2010s). To prepare the library, the immunoSEQ multiplex PCR assay was applied. Sourced from immuneACCESS, this table was stored by TCRdb with only in-frame sequences that have V and J called. A share of the clones is absent; for the studies checked, an unresolved V gene accounts for under half, and the remainder has no known explanation. The sample table records roughly 63,000 clones; around 83% of these occur just once. The ten largest make up about 20% of the sample. Material for sequencing was blood. These receptors were obtained from a person aged 18-69 years in good health.

The chain combines TRBV19 with TRBJ1-1; 7 bases line up with TRBD1. V dropped 6 bases and J dropped 1; count of bases not matched to a gene: 8. CDR1 is LNHDA, CDR2 SQIVND, per germline (reference sequence). CDR3 size: 15 residues. The CDR3 region is CASRMGDSRNTEAFF. CDR3 nucleotides: TGTGCCAGTAGGATGGGGGACAGTAGGAACACTGAAGCTTTCTTT.

In this sample, this clone turned up a few times. The chain joins TRBV27 to TRBJ1-5, with TRBD1 matching over 7 bases. Germline CDR1 MNHEY, CDR2 SMNVEV (reference sequence). This CDR3 region has 15 residues. V trimming: 6 bases; J trimming: 2 bases; junction bases outside the gene matches: 7. Here the CDR3 reads CASSRQGLGNQPQHF. The CDR3 nucleotides are TGTGCCAGCAGCCGACAGGGTTTGGGCAATCAGCCCCAGCATTTT.

The chain links TRBV13 to TRBJ2-7, with D hard to call. The length of the CDR3 is 13 residues. Germline CDR1 PRHDT, CDR2 FYEKMQ (reference sequence). Between the trimmed V and J ends, which lost 6 bases and 4 bases, there was a span of 13 bases. The CDR3 region is CASSVREVYEQYV. The CDR3 DNA reads TGTGCCAGCAGTGTGAGAGAAGTTTACGAGCAGTACGTC.

The chain is built from TRBV29-1 and TRBJ2-1; D remains ambiguous. CDR3 length: 14 residues. Germline V CDR1 and CDR2: SQVTM, ANQGSEA. The V and J ends lost 7 bases and 8 bases respectively, with 21 bases between them. This chain's CDR3 is CSGSSLQNRYEQFF. DNA of the CDR3: TGCAGCGGCTCCAGCCTGCAGAATAGGTATGAGCAGTTCTTC.

This clone was counted once. The rearrangement links TRBV9 to TRBJ2-5, with 12 bases identical to TRBD2. The CDR3 has 15 residues. The germline CDR1 and CDR2 sequences are SGDLS and YYNGEE. V trimming: 3 bases; J trimming: 3 bases; junction bases outside the gene matches: 3. DNA of the CDR3: TGTGCCAGCAGCGCTAGCGGGGGGGGAAAAGAGACCCAGTACTTC. It specifies CASSASGGGKETQYF.

This clone has only one observation. The chain is built from TRBV28 and TRBJ2-2, with unresolved D. Between the trimmed V and J ends, which lost 7 bases and 2 bases, there was a span of 14 bases. From germline, CDR1 is MDHEN and CDR2 SYDVKM. The CDR3 is 15 residues long. The CDR3 region is CASNTPGPNTGELFF. The CDR3 bases are TGTGCCAGCAATACCCCCGGGCCCAACACCGGGGAGCTGTTTTTT.

This clone was seen once. The chain employs TRBV5-5 and TRBJ2-1; TRBD2 is a possible D gene (6 bases). Germline V lookup: CDR1 SGHKS, CDR2 YYEKEE (reference sequence). This CDR3 region has 15 residues. Deletions cut 1 base from V and 5 bases from J, with 13 bases between. CDR3 protein: CASSLTGELNNEQFF. In DNA form, the CDR3 reads TGTGCCAGCAGCTTGACGGGGGAGTTGAACAATGAGCAGTTCTTC.

The V and J genes are TRBV5-8 and TRBJ1-4, with 9 bases fitting TRBD1. Germline V gives CDR1 SGHTS, CDR2 YDEGEE. The V segment lost 4 bases and the J segment 4 bases; nucleotides outside the gene matches: 5. The CDR3 is made up of 15 amino acids. The CDR3 DNA reads as TGTGCCAGCAGCCCTAGGACAGGGGATAATGAAAAACTGTTTTTT. This gives the protein CASSPRTGDNEKLFF.

The chain recombines TRBV6-5 with TRBJ2-5; 8 nucleotides agree with TRBD1. Unmatched junction bases numbered 12, after V lost 4 bases and J lost 5 bases. Germline V gene data show CDR1 as MNHEY and CDR2 as SVGAGI. This CDR3 contains 16 residues. The CDR3 nucleotides read TGTGCCAGCAGTTCTTTCGGACAGGGTAAATCGGAGACCCAGTACTTC. Amino acid sequence: CASSSFGQGKSETQYF.